Listed below are T cell receptor beta chains from one sample, sequenced in a study of T cell responses to AZD1222 COVID-19 vaccine. Profiled with immunoSEQ multiplex PCR; TCRdb holds only in-frame clones, not every one. The sample records about 86,000 clones, 88% being singletons. The sample was peripheral blood, taken on day 0 of MenACWY control vaccination. Source of these receptors: an adult in good health. Both conserved end residues are part of each CDR3. Each record gives: V gene, J gene, D gene, clone size, CDR3 protein, CDR3 DNA. D genes are given only for firm matches. Size is stated for part of the rows, as once, few or many counts, or as a class when the clone is expanded.

V gene: TRBV5-6; J gene: TRBJ2-3; D gene: TRBD2; clone size: -; CDR3 protein: CASSLTSGATTDTQYF; CDR3 DNA: TGTGCCAGCAGCTTGACTAGCGGGGCCACCACAGATACGCAGTATTTT
V gene: TRBV6-5; J gene: TRBJ1-2; D gene: TRBD1; clone size: -; CDR3 protein: CASKTGEGRGYTF; CDR3 DNA: TGTGCCAGCAAAACAGGGGAGGGTAGGGGCTACACCTTC
V gene: TRBV28; J gene: TRBJ2-7; D gene: TRBD2; clone size: -; CDR3 protein: CASSSALAGGLEQYF; CDR3 DNA: TGTGCCAGCAGTTCCGCCCTAGCGGGGGGGCTCGAGCAGTACTTC
V gene: TRBV9; J gene: TRBJ2-3; D gene: -; clone size: -; CDR3 protein: CASSVDLGRDTQYF; CDR3 DNA: TGTGCCAGCAGCGTAGATTTAGGGCGAGATACGCAGTATTTT
V gene: TRBV9; J gene: TRBJ2-3; D gene: -; clone size: -; CDR3 protein: CASSVVLATDTQYF; CDR3 DNA: TGTGCCAGCAGCGTAGTACTAGCTACAGATACGCAGTATTTT
V gene: TRBV7-3; J gene: TRBJ2-7; D gene: TRBD2; clone size: -; CDR3 protein: CASSYAGGEQYF; CDR3 DNA: TGTGCCAGCAGCTATGCGGGGGGCGAGCAGTACTTC
V gene: TRBV2; J gene: TRBJ2-1; D gene: -; clone size: -; CDR3 protein: CASSEGLGTRQFF; CDR3 DNA: TGTGCCAGCAGTGAAGGGTTAGGGACGAGGCAGTTCTTC
V gene: TRBV7-6; J gene: TRBJ2-4; D gene: -; clone size: -; CDR3 protein: CASSFSAKNIQYF; CDR3 DNA: TGTGCCAGCAGCTTCAGCGCCAAAAACATTCAGTACTTC
V gene: TRBV27; J gene: TRBJ2-7; D gene: TRBD2; clone size: once; CDR3 protein: CASSSLAGSYEQYF; CDR3 DNA: TGTGCCAGCAGTTCACTAGCGGGATCCTACGAGCAGTACTTC
V gene: TRBV28; J gene: TRBJ1-5; D gene: -; clone size: -; CDR3 protein: CASSSRDNNQPQHF; CDR3 DNA: TGTGCCAGCAGTTCTCGGGACAACAATCAGCCCCAGCATTTT
V gene: TRBV5-4; J gene: TRBJ1-1; D gene: -; clone size: -; CDR3 protein: CASSPPGEGSMKAFF; CDR3 DNA: TGTGCCAGCAGCCCCCCCGGGGAGGGTAGCATGAAAGCTTTCTTT
V gene: TRBV4-3; J gene: TRBJ2-7; D gene: -; clone size: -; CDR3 protein: CASSPGHGFYEQYF; CDR3 DNA: TGCGCCAGCAGCCCCGGACACGGATTCTACGAGCAGTACTTC
V gene: TRBV5-6; J gene: TRBJ2-5; D gene: -; clone size: once; CDR3 protein: CASSFMGRETQYF; CDR3 DNA: TGTGCCAGCAGCTTTATGGGTCGGGAGACCCAGTACTTC
V gene: TRBV3-1/TRBV3-2; J gene: TRBJ1-1; D gene: TRBD1; clone size: few; CDR3 protein: CASSLGLRGLVNTEAFF; CDR3 DNA: TGTGCCAGCAGCCTAGGGTTAAGGGGGCTGGTGAACACTGAAGCTTTCTTT
V gene: TRBV4-2; J gene: TRBJ1-5; D gene: -; clone size: once; CDR3 protein: CASSPTGGSNQPQHF; CDR3 DNA: TGTGCCAGCAGCCCCACGGGGGGTAGCAATCAGCCCCAGCATTTT
V gene: TRBV6-5; J gene: TRBJ1-2; D gene: TRBD1; clone size: -; CDR3 protein: CASTTGGSGYTF; CDR3 DNA: TGTGCCAGCACCACAGGGGGCTCTGGCTACACCTTC
V gene: TRBV28; J gene: TRBJ1-5; D gene: -; clone size: -; CDR3 protein: CASSFPNSNQPQHF; CDR3 DNA: TGTGCCAGCAGTTTTCCAAATAGCAATCAGCCCCAGCATTTT
V gene: TRBV6-5; J gene: TRBJ2-7; D gene: -; clone size: once; CDR3 protein: CASSYGDPAASYEQYF; CDR3 DNA: TGTGCCAGCAGTTACGGTGATCCGGCAGCCTCCTACGAGCAGTACTTC
V gene: TRBV19; J gene: TRBJ2-5; D gene: TRBD1; clone size: -; CDR3 protein: CASSTQTGGRVTQYF; CDR3 DNA: TGTGCCAGTAGTACCCAAACAGGGGGCCGAGTAACCCAGTACTTC
V gene: TRBV27; J gene: TRBJ2-2; D gene: -; clone size: -; CDR3 protein: CASSLRTGELFF; CDR3 DNA: TGTGCCAGCAGTTTAAGGACCGGGGAGCTGTTTTTT
V gene: TRBV28; J gene: TRBJ1-4; D gene: -; clone size: -; CDR3 protein: CASSSGTRGLYEKLFF; CDR3 DNA: TGTGCCAGCAGTTCGGGGACTCGAGGACTTTATGAAAAACTGTTTTTT
V gene: TRBV3-1/TRBV3-2; J gene: TRBJ1-2; D gene: -; clone size: -; CDR3 protein: CASSQGQGTGYTF; CDR3 DNA: TGTGCCAGCAGCCAAGGGCAGGGGACCGGCTACACCTTC
V gene: TRBV7-9; J gene: TRBJ1-3; D gene: -; clone size: -; CDR3 protein: CASSLARTGNTIYF; CDR3 DNA: TGTGCCAGCAGCTTAGCCCGGACGGGGAACACCATATATTTT
V gene: TRBV6-5; J gene: TRBJ1-2; D gene: TRBD1; clone size: few; CDR3 protein: CASSYRGGYGYTF; CDR3 DNA: TGTGCCAGCAGCTACAGGGGCGGGTATGGCTACACCTTC
V gene: TRBV10-3; J gene: TRBJ2-7; D gene: TRBD1; clone size: once; CDR3 protein: CAISVAGGTSYEQYF; CDR3 DNA: TGTGCCATCAGTGTCGCAGGGGGCACCTCCTACGAGCAGTACTTC
V gene: TRBV2; J gene: TRBJ2-6; D gene: TRBD1; clone size: -; CDR3 protein: CARSTGGSGANVLTF; CDR3 DNA: TGTGCCAGGTCGACAGGGGGCTCTGGGGCCAACGTCCTGACTTTC
V gene: TRBV7-9; J gene: TRBJ2-3; D gene: TRBD2; clone size: few; CDR3 protein: CASSLLAGGTDTQYF; CDR3 DNA: TGTGCCAGCAGCTTGCTAGCGGGGGGCACAGATACGCAGTATTTT